This T cell receptor beta chain originates from a study of neurological immune-mediated disorders (dated by TCRdb to between 2019 and 2020). Study-wide context: Of the approximately 34 multiple sclerosis patients, around 30 had relapsing-remitting MS and 3 had secondary progressive MS. Peripheral blood TCR-beta repertoires from HTLV-I-associated myelopathy (HAM/TSP) patients, multiple sclerosis patients and healthy controls were compared by UMI-based sequencing. The 90 to 110 TCR-beta libraries covered PBMC samples along with longitudinal samples, technical triplicates, and paired sorted CD4+ and CD8+ T-cell subsets. The cohort included approximately 68 subjects: around 15 with HAM/TSP, some 35 with multiple sclerosis, and around 20 healthy controls.

The paper's findings and limits, for the study overall: TCR clonal expansion was greatest in HAM/TSP patients and smallest in MS patients, who ranked below even healthy controls. No identical CDR3 amino acid sequences were shared among expanded clones across subjects, suggesting private TCR-beta repertoires in all groups. No clinical or MRI features were associated with the MS cluster, and the authors said that larger cohorts are needed. In a phylogenetic analysis, the repertoires of 18 out of 34 MS patients fell into a single cluster of related CDR3 sequences, pointing to a possible signature at the repertoire level.

cDNA was synthesized by template-switch 5'RACE using a primer carrying a 10-nucleotide random unique molecular identifier by which each TCR transcript was tagged. Each sequencing run produced over 190 million TCR-beta sequences covering 15-18 subjects. The RNeasy kit was used for extraction of total RNA. The KAPA Real-time Library Amplification kit was used to amplify TCR-beta VDJ regions with primers targeting the TCR constant region and the 5'RACE anchor. Sample indexes and Illumina adaptors were added in a first PCR, after which library yield was increased in a second PCR. After Ampure bead purification, the TCR product of roughly 650 bp was size-selected on a 2% E-gel SizeSelection system. Before pooling, library quality was assessed on a Bioanalyzer, concentration was determined with Qubit, and library quantification was performed with the Kapa Library Quantification kit. Libraries were sequenced paired-end 2 x 150 bp on an Illumina HiSeq 2500. To increase sequence diversity, roughly 24-32% phiX was spiked into each library pool. The study's processing was this. The UMI-based MiGEC pipeline processed quality-filtered reads and removed over 80% of raw TCR sequences during error correction. IMGT germline references were used for alignment of VDJ genes, and clonotypes were defined by a unique CDR3 amino acid sequence together with V-J genes. Clonal expansion, Shannon diversity and CDR3 relatedness were evaluated with VDJtools (CalcPairwiseDistances, ClusterSamples), while phylogenetic trees were built in CLCbio workbench. Using coefficient-of-variation modelling across technical triplicates, the study counted a clone as expanded if it had at least 8 unique UMIs. TCRdb trimmed public reads at Q25 via fastp, called clones via MiXCR and kept in-frame beta chains. Rows with one shared CDR3 protein collapse into an entry with the most common genes and DNA. The V and J calls come from TCRdb's annotation, not from the publication. This sample has 55,000 to 80,000 distinct CDR3 sequences in its table, and under 5.5% of those were observed once. Around 3.5% of the sample is held by the ten biggest clonotypes.

This clonotype was counted ten times or more. The antigen this receptor binds is unknown. One base away there is no much larger clone; base qualities are not given. Taken from the germline V gene (reference sequence), the CDR1 and CDR2 loops are DFQATT and SNEGSKA. From cysteine to phenylalanine, the CDR3 is 14 amino acids long. Only CDR3 DNA is held: 42 bases, read in frame from base 1. The V end loses 2 bases and the J end loses 7 bases, and a stretch of 12 bases separates them. For the unsorted PBMC libraries, 2 million PBMCs were stored in RNAlater at -80 degrees C until RNA extraction and were used to generate the libraries. The multiple sclerosis patients were enrolled in a US clinical protocol that used magnetic resonance imaging to evaluate disease progression. PBMCs were separated from peripheral blood using Ficoll-Hypaque density gradient centrifugation and then cryopreserved in liquid nitrogen.

In this chain, TRBV20-1 is recombined with TRBJ1-6, with the D gene not clear enough to name. The sample taken for sequencing was PBMCs. This clonotype originated in a woman aged 45-65 years with multiple sclerosis. The bases read TGCAGTGCTAGACCTTTTGGACCCAATTCACCCCTCCACTTT. This codes for CSARPFGPNSPLHF.